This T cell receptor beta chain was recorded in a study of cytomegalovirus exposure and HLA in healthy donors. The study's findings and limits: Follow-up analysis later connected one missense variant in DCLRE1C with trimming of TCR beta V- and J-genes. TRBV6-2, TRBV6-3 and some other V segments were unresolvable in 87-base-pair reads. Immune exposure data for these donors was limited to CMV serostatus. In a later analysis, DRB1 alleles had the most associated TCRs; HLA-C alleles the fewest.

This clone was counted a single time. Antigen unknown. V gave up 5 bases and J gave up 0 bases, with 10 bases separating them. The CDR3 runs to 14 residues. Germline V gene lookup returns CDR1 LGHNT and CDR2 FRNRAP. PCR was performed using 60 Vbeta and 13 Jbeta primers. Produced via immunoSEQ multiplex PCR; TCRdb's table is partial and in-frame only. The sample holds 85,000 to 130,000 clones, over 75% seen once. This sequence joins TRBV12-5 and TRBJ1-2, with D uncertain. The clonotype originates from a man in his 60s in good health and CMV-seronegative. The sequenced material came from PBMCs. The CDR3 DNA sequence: TGTGCTAGTGGTCTGAGAGGCCCTAACTATGGCTACACCTTC. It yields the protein CASGLRGPNYGYTF.